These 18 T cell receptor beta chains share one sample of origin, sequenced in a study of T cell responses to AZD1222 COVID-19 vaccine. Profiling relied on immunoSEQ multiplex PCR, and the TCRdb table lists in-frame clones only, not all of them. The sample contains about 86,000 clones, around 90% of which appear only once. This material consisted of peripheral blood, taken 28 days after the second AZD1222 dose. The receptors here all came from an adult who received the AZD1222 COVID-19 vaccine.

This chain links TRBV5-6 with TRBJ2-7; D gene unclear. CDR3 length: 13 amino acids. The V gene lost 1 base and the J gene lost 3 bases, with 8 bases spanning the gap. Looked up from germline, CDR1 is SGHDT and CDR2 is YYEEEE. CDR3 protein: CASSLFSVYEQYF. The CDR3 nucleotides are TGTGCCAGCAGCTTGTTCTCAGTCTACGAGCAGTACTTC.

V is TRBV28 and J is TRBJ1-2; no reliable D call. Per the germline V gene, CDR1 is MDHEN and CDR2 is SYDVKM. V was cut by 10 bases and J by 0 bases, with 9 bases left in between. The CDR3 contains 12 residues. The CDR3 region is CATNDPNYGYTF. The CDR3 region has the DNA TGTGCCACCAATGACCCTAACTATGGCTACACCTTC.

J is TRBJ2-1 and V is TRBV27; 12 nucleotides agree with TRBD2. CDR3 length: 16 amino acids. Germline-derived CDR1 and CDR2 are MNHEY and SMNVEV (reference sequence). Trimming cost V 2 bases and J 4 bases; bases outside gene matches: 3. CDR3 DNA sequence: TGTGCCAGCAGTTTAAACCTAGCGGGGGGGTACAATGAGCAGTTCTTC. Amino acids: CASSLNLAGGYNEQFF.

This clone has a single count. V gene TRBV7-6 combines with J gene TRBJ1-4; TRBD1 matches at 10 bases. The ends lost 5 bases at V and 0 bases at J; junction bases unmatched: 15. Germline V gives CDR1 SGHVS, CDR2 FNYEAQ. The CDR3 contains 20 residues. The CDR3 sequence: CASSLTPPGQGTATNEKLFF. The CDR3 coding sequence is TGTGCCAGCAGCCTAACGCCCCCGGGACAGGGGACTGCAACTAATGAAAAACTGTTTTTT.

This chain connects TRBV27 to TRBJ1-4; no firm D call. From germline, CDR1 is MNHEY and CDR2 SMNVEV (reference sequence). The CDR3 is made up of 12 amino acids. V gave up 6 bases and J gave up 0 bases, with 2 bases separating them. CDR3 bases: TGTGCCAGCAGCCCAACTAATGAAAAACTGTTTTTT. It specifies CASSPTNEKLFF.

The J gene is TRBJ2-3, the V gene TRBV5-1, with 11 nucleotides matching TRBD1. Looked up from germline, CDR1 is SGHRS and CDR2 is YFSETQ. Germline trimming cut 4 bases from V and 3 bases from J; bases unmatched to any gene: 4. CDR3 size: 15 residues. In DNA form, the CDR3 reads TGCGCCAGCAGCGAGGGACAGGGGGGGACAGATACGCAGTATTTT. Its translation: CASSEGQGGTDTQYF.

This CDR3 reads CASSMEGRRFLYEQYF. Here the CDR3 DNA reads TGTGCCAGCAGCATGGAGGGGAGGAGGTTCCTGTACGAGCAGTACTTC. This chain links TRBV5-6 with TRBJ2-7, with D maybe TRBD2 (6 bases). This CDR3 region has 16 residues. Germline CDR1 and CDR2: SGHDT and YYEEEE. Trimming stripped 4 bases from V and 4 bases from J, with 21 bases between.

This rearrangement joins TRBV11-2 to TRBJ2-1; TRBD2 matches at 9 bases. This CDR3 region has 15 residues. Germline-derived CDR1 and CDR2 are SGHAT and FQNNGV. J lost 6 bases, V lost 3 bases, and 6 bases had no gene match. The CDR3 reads CASSLRLAGFNEQFF. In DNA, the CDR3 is TGTGCCAGCAGCTTGCGTCTAGCGGGGTTCAATGAGCAGTTCTTC.

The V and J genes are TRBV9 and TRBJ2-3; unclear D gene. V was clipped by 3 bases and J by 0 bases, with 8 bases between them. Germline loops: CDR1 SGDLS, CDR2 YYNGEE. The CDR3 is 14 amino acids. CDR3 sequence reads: CASSGAQSTDTQYF. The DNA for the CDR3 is TGTGCCAGCAGCGGAGCCCAGAGCACAGATACGCAGTATTTT.

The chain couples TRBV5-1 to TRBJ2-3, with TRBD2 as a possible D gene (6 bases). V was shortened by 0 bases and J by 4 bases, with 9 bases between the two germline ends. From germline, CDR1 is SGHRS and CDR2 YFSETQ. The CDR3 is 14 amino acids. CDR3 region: CASSLAGGADTQYF. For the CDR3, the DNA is TGCGCCAGCAGCTTGGCTGGCGGGGCAGATACGCAGTATTTT.

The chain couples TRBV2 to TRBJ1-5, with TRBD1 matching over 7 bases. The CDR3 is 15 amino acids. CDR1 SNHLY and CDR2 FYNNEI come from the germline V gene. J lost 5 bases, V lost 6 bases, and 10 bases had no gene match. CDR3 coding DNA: TGTGCCAGCAGGGGGAACAGGGGTAAAGATCAGCCCCAGCATTTT. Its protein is CASRGNRGKDQPQHF.

Here the CDR3 reads CASSLASSLAGIFYEQYF. As DNA, the CDR3 is TGTGCCAGCAGCTTAGCTAGTAGCCTAGCGGGGATTTTCTACGAGCAGTACTTC. The V call is TRBV7-9, the J call TRBJ2-7; 9 nucleotides line up with TRBD2. The CDR3 spans 18 residues. With 0 bases clipped from V and 3 bases from J, the junction kept 12 bases outside the gene matches. In germline, CDR1 is SEHNR, CDR2 FQNEAQ (reference sequence).

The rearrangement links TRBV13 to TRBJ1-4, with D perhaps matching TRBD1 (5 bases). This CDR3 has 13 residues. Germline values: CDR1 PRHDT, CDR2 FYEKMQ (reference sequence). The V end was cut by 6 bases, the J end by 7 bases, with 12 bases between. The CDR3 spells CASRRTNGEKLFF. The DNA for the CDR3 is TGTGCCAGCAGACGGACAAACGGTGAAAAACTGTTTTTT.

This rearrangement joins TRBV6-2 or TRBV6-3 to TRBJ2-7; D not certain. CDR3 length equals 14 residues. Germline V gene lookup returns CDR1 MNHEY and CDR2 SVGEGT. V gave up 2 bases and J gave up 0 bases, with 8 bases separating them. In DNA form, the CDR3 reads TGTGCCAGCAGTTACAAGGAGCACTCCTACGAGCAGTACTTC. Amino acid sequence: CASSYKEHSYEQYF.

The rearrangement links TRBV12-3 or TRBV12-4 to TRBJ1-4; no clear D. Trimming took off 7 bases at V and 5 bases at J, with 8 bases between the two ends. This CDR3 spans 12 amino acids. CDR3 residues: CASTIGNEKLFF. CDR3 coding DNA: TGTGCCAGCACCATAGGAAATGAAAAACTGTTTTTT.

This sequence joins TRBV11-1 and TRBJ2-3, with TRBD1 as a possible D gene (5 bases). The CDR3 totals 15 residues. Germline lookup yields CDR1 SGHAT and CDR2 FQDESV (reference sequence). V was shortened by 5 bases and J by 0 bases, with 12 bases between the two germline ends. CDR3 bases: TGTGCCAGCAGCCCGATGACAGCTAGCACAGATACGCAGTATTTT. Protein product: CASSPMTASTDTQYF.

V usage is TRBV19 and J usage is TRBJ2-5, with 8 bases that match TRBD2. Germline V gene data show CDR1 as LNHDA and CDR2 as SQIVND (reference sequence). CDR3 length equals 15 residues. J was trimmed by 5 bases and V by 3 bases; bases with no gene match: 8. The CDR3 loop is CASSILAGGPETQYF. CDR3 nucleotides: TGTGCCAGTAGTATTCTTGCGGGGGGACCTGAGACCCAGTACTTC.

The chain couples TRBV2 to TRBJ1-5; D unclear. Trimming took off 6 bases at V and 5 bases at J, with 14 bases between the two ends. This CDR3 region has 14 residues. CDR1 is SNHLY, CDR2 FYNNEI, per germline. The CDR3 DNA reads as TGTGCCAGCAGCGAGCAGGTTATGGATCAGCCCCAGCATTTT. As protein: CASSEQVMDQPQHF. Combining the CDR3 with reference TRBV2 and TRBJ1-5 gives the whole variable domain EPEVTQTPSHQVTQMGQEVILRCVPISNHLYFYWYRQILGQKVEFLVSFYNNEISEKSEIFDDQFSVERPDGSNFTLKIRSTKLEDSAMYFCASSEQVMDQPQHFGDGTRLSIL.